This T cell receptor (beta chain) stems from a study of T cell responses to AZD1222 COVID-19 vaccine. Study overall: Researchers grouped second doses given at about 4 or about 12 weeks into one pool. Study-wide results and limits: Donors in the cohort were predominantly white British and more often female, and clonal diversity was possibly underestimated. Spike-specific TCR breadth and depth both grew after two AZD1222 doses.

This table comes from immunoSEQ multiplex PCR, and its TCRdb copy is limited to in-frame clones, with some not included. This table has roughly 170,000 clones, approximately 86% appearing once. Worth noting for this clone: Antigen: not known.

V lost 3 bases to trimming and J lost 4 bases; unmatched junction nucleotides: 8. The CDR3 is 15 residues long. Germline-derived CDR1 and CDR2 are MRHNA and SNTAGT. The clonotype was recovered from an adult in good health. The chain employs TRBV6-4 and TRBJ2-7; TRBD2 aligns across 8 bases. The sequencing used peripheral blood, collected on day 0 of AZD1222 vaccination. This CDR3 reads CASSEGSGAQYEQYF. The CDR3 coding sequence is TGTGCCAGCAGTGAAGGTAGCGGGGCCCAGTACGAGCAGTACTTC.